A single T cell receptor (beta chain) is shown here with its context. What it recognizes is unknown. Produced via immunoSEQ multiplex PCR; TCRdb's table is partial and in-frame only. The sample gives under 150,000 clones, about 90% of which show up once; 2.8% is in the top ten. V was pared by 7 bases and J by 0 bases, with 10 bases between. The V gene's germline CDR1 is KGHSH and CDR2 LQKENI. The CDR3 has 15 amino acids. These data are taken from a study of T cell responses to AZD1222 COVID-19 vaccine. Study-level results: Donors were chiefly white British, with a greater number of females, and clonal diversity was perhaps underestimated. Vaccine-associated CD4 TCRs spanned spike, dominant at 160-218 and 743-854. Spike-specific TCR breadth rose after two AZD1222 doses, and depth rose as well. Nearly half of spike-specific TCRs reportedly target unmutated variant regions.

The source is an adult in good health. The chain recombines TRBV18 with TRBJ2-6, with D tentatively TRBD1 (5 bases). The source was peripheral blood, collected on day 0 of MenACWY control vaccination. In DNA, the CDR3 is TGTGCCAGCTTAAGGGGCTTCTCTGGGGCCAACGTCCTGACTTTC. Its protein is CASLRGFSGANVLTF.